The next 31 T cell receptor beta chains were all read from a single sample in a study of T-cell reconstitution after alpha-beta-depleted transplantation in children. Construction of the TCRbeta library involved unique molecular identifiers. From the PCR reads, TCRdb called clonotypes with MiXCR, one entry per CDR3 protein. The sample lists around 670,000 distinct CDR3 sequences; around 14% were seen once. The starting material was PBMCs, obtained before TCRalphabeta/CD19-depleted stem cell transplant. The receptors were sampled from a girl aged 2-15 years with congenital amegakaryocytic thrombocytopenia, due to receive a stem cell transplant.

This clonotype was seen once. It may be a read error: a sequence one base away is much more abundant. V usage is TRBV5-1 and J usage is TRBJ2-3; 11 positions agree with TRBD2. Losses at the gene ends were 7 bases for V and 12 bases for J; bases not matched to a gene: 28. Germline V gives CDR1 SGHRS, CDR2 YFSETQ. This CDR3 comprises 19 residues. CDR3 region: CASGYGTGPRLAGMRRQYF. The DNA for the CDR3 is TGCGCCAGCGGCTATGGGACAGGGCCTCGACTAGCGGGAATGCGTAGACAGTATTTT. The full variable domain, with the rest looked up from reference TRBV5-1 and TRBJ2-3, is KAGVTQTPRYLIKTRGQQVTLSCSPISGHRSVSWYQQTPGQGLQFLFEYFSETQRNKGNFPGRFSGRQFSNSRSEMNVSTLELGDSALYLCASGYGTGPRLAGMRRQYFGPGTRLTVL.

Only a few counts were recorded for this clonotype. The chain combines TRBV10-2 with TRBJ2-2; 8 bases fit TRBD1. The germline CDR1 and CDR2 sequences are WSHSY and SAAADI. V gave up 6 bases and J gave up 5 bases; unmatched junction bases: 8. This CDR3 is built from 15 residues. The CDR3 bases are TGCGCCAGCAGGCCGGACAGGGCGGCGACCGGGGAGCTGTTTTTT. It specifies CASRPDRAATGELFF.

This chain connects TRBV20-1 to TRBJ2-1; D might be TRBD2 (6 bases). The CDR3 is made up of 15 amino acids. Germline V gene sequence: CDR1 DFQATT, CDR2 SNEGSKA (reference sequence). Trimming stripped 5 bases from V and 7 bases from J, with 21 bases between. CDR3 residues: CSAHGAGSPGNEQFF. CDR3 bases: TGCAGTGCTCATGGTGCGGGGAGTCCGGGGAATGAGCAGTTCTTC.

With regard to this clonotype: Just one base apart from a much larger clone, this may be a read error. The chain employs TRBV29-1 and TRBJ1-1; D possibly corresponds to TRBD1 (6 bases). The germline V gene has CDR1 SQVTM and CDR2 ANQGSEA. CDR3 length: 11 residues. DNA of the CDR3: TGCAGCGTTGTGGGGGGGCCTGAAGCTATCTTT. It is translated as CSVVGGPEAIF.

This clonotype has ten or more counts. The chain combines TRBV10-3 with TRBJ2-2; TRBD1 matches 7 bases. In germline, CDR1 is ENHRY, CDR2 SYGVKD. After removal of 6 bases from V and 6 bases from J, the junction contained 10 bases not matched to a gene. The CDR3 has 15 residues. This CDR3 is CAIRSDRARAGELFF. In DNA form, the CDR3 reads TGTGCCATCAGATCCGACAGGGCTAGGGCCGGGGAGCTGTTTTTT.

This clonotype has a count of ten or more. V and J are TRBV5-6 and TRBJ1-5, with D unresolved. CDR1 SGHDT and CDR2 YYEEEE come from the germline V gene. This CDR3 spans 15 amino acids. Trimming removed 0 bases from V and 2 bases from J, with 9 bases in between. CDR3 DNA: TGTGCCAGCAGCTTGGGGGCCGGGGGCAATCAGCCCCAGCATTTT. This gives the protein CASSLGAGGNQPQHF. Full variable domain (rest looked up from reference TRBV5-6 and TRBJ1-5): DAGVTQSPTHLIKTRGQQVTLRCSPKSGHDTVSWYQQALGQGPQFIFQYYEEEERQRGNFPDRFSGHQFPNYSSELNVNALLLGDSALYLCASSLGAGGNQPQHFGDGTRLSIL.

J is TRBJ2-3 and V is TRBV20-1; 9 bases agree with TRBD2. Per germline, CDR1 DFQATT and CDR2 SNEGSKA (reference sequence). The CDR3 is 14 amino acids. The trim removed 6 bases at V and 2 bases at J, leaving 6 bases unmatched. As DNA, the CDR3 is TGCAGTGCCCTTAGCGGGAGTGACACAGATACGCAGTATTTT. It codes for CSALSGSDTDTQYF.

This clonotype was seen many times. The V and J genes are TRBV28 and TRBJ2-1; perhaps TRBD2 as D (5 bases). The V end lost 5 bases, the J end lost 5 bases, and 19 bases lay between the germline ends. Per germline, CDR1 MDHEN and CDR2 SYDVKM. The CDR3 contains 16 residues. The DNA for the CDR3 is TGTGCCAGCAGTCATCCGGCACGCCGGGGTCACAATGAGCAGTTCTTC. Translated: CASSHPARRGHNEQFF. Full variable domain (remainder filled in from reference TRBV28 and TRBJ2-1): DVKVTQSSRYLVKRTGEKVFLECVQDMDHENMFWYRQDPGLGLRLIYFSYDVKMKEKGDIPEGYSVSREKKERFSLILESASTNQTSMYLCASSHPARRGHNEQFFGPGTRLTVL.

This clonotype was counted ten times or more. CDR3 in amino acids: CATSRDRGVGNTIYF. The CDR3 DNA reads TGTGCCACCAGCAGAGATCGGGGCGTTGGAAACACCATATATTTT. This rearrangement joins TRBV15 to TRBJ1-3; tentative D call: TRBD1 (5 bases). Germline loops: CDR1 LNHNV, CDR2 YYDKDF (reference sequence). V lost 0 bases and J 3 bases, leaving 9 bases between the germline ends. This CDR3 comprises 15 residues.

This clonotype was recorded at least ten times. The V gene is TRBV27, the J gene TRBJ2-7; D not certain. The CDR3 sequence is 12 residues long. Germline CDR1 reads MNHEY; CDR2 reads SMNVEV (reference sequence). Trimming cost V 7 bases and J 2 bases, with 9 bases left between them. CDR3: CASIRPPYEQYF. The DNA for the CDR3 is TGTGCCAGCATCAGGCCCCCCTACGAGCAGTACTTC.

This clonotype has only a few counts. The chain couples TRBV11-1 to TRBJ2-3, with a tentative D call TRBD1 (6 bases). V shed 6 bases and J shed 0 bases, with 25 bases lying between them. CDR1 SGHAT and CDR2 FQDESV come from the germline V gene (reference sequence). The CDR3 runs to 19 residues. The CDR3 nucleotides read TGTGCCAGCAGTCCTACCGTTTACCGACAGGATTCTAGCACAGATACGCAGTATTTT. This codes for CASSPTVYRQDSSTDTQYF.

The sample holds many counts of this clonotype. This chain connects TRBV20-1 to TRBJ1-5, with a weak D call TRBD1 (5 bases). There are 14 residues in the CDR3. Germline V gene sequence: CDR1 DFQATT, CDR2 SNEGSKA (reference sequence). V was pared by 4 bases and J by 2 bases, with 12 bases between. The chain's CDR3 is CSATQGGGNQPQHF. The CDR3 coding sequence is TGCAGTGCTACGCAGGGAGGTGGCAATCAGCCCCAGCATTTT.

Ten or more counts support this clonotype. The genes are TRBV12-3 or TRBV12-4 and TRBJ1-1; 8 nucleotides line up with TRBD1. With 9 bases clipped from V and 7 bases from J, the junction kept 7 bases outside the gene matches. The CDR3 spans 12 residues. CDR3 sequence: CASPDGTGEAFF. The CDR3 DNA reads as TGTGCCAGTCCGGATGGGACAGGTGAAGCTTTCTTT.

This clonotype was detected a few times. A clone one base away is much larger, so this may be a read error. CDR3 nucleotides: TGCGCCAGCAGCTTGGTCGGGGGAAACAATGAGCAGTTCTTC. Protein product: CASSLVGGNNEQFF. V gene TRBV5-1 combines with J gene TRBJ2-1, with a weak D call TRBD2 (6 bases). The CDR3 runs 14 residues. Germline CDR1 is SGHRS and CDR2 is YFSETQ. Trimming shortened V by 0 bases and J by 5 bases, and 9 bases separated the two germline ends.

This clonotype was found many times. The CDR3 sequence is CSVEVQGAYEQYF. CDR3 nucleotide sequence: TGCAGCGTTGAAGTACAGGGGGCCTACGAGCAGTACTTC. The chain carries TRBV29-1 and TRBJ2-7; 8 bases map to TRBD1. The CDR3 extends over 13 amino acids. With V trimmed by 1 base and J by 2 bases, 1 base remained unmatched. In germline, CDR1 is SQVTM, CDR2 ANQGSEA.

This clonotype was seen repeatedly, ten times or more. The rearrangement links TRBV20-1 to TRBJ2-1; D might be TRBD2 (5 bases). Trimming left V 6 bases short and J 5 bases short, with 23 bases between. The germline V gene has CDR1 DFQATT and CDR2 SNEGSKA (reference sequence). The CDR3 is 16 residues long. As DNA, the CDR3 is TGCAGTGCCCCAAACCGACCCAGGACTGGAAACAATGAGCAGTTCTTC. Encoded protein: CSAPNRPRTGNNEQFF.

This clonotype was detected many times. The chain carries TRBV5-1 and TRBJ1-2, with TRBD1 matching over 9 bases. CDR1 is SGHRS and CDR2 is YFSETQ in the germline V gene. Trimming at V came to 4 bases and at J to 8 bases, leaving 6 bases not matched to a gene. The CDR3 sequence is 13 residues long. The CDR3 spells CASSTTGGQGYTF. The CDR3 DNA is TGCGCCAGCAGCACCACAGGGGGCCAAGGCTACACCTTC.

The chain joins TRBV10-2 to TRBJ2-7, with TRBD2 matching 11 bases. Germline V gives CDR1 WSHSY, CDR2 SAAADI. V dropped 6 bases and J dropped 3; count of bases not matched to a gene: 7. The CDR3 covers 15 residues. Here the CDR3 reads CASSGLAGLFYEQYF. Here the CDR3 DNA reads TGCGCCAGCAGCGGACTAGCGGGCCTCTTCTACGAGCAGTACTTC.

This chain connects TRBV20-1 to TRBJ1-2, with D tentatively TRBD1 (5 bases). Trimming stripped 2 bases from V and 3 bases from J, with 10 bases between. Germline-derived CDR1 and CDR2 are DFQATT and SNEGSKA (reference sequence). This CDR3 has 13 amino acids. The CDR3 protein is CSARYNRHYGYTF. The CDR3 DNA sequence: TGCAGTGCTAGATATAACAGGCACTATGGCTACACCTTC.

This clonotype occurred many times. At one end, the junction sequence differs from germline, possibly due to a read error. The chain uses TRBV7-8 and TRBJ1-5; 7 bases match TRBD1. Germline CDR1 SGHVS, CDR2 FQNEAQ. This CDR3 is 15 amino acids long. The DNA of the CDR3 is TGTGCCACCAGCCCACCAAAGGGGGCCGGCCAGCCCCAGCATTTT. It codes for CATSPPKGAGQPQHF.

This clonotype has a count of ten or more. CDR3 loop: CAISEAREQYF. In nucleotides, the CDR3 is TGTGCCATCAGTGAGGCCCGCGAGCAGTACTTC. This chain links TRBV10-3 with TRBJ2-7; D ambiguous. Trimming left V 2 bases short and J 6 bases short, with 5 bases between. The germline V gene has CDR1 ENHRY and CDR2 SYGVKD. This CDR3 comprises 11 residues.

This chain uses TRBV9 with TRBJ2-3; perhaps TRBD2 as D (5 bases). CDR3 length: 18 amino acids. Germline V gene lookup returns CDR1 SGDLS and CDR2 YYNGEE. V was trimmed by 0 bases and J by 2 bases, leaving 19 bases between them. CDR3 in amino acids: CASSVEMNSAAFTDTQYF. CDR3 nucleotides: TGTGCCAGCAGCGTAGAGATGAATAGCGCAGCTTTCACAGATACGCAGTATTTT.

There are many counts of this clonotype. CDR3 nucleotides: TGTGCCAGCAGCTTATCGGTCGGTGCCGATACGCAGTATTTT. Protein sequence: CASSLSVGADTQYF. The chain joins TRBV7-9 to TRBJ2-3, with no clear D. The CDR3 length is 14 residues. The V end was cut by 2 bases, the J end by 6 bases, with 12 bases between. Germline CDR1 reads SEHNR; CDR2 reads FQNEAQ (reference sequence).

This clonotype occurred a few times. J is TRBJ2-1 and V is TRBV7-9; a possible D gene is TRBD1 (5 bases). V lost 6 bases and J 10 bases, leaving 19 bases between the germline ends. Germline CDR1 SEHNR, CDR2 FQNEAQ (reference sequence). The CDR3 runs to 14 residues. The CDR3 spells CASSYFLGADEQFF. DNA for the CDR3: TGTGCCAGCAGTTACTTTTTAGGGGCCGACGAGCAGTTCTTC.

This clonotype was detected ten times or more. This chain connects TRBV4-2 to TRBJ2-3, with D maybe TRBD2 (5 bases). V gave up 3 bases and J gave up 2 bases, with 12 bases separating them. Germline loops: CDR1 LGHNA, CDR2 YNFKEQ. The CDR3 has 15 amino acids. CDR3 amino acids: CASSHFEGATDTQYF. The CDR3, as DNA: TGTGCCAGCAGCCATTTCGAGGGAGCCACAGATACGCAGTATTTT.

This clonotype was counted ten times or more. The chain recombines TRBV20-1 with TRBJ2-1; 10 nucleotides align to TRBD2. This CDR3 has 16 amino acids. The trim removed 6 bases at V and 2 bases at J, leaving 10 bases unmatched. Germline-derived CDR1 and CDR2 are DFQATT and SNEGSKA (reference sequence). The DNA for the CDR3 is TGCAGTGCCCGGATAGCGGGAGGCCTCACCTACAATGAGCAGTTCTTC. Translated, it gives CSARIAGGLTYNEQFF.

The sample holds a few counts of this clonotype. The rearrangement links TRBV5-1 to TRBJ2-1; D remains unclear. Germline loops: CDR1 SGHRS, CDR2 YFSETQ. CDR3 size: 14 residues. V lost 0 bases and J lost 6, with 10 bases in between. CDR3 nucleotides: TGCGCCAGCAGCTTGGGGGTGCCGTCCAATGAGCAGTTCTTC. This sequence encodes CASSLGVPSNEQFF.

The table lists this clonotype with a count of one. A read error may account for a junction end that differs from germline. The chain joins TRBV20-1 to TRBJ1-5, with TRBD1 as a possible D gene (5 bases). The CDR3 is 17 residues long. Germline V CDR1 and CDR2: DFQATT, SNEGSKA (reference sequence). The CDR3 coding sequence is TGCTGTGCTAGAGATGCGGACAACTATGGCGGCAATCAGCCCCAGCATTTT. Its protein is CCARDADNYGGNQPQHF.

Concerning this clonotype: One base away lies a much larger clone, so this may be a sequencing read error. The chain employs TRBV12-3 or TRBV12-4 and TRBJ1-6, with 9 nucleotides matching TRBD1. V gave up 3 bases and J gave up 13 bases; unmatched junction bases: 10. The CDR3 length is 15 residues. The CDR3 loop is CASSFLGQGMSPLHF. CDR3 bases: TGTGCCAGCAGTTTCCTGGGACAGGGCATGTCGCCCCTCCACTTT.

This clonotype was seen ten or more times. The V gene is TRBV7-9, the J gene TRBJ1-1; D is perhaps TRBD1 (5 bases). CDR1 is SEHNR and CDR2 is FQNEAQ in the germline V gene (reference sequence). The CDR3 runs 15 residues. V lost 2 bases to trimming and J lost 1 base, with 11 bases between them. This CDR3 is CASSLLGPRNTEAFF. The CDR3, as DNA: TGTGCCAGCAGCTTATTGGGACCGAGGAACACTGAAGCTTTCTTT.

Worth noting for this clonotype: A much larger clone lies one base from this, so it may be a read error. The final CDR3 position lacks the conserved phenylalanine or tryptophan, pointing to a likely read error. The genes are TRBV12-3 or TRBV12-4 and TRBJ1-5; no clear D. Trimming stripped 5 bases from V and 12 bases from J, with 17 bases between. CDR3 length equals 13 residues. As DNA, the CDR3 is TGTGCCAGCAGTGTTTCCGGGAATCGGTTCCAGCATTCT. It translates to CASSVSGNRFQHS.